The 2 T cell receptor beta chains reported below all come from one sample, sequenced in a study of blood T cell repertoires in COVID-19. Repertoires were generated with immunoSEQ multiplex PCR, while TCRdb's copy carries only in-frame clones and drops some. The sample shows under 200,000 clones, about nine tenths of them seen only once. Sequenced sample: peripheral blood. These receptors were taken from a man in his late teens or twenties with active or convalescent COVID-19.

V gene TRBV3-1 (or the pseudogene TRBV3-2) combines with J gene TRBJ2-7; possible D gene TRBD1, 5 bases. The germline V gene encodes CDR1 LGHDT and CDR2 YNNKEL (reference sequence). Trimming pared 1 base from V and 6 bases from J, leaving 16 bases between. CDR3 size: 15 residues. In DNA form, the CDR3 reads TGTGCCAGCAGCCAAGGGAATCCCTCAAGGGGCGAGCAGTACTTC. Translation gives CASSQGNPSRGEQYF.

The chain recombines TRBV19 with TRBJ2-1; 8 bases are a match to TRBD1. The CDR3 runs to 15 residues. The ends lost 3 bases at V and 8 bases at J; junction bases unmatched: 9. Germline V gene sequence: CDR1 LNHDA, CDR2 SQIVND (reference sequence). The CDR3, as DNA: TGTGCCAGTAGTATTGGTCAGGGGGCGATTGATGAGCAGTTCTTC. This encodes CASSIGQGAIDEQFF.